This is a list of T cell receptor beta chains from one sample in a study of T cell responses to AZD1222 COVID-19 vaccine. Produced via immunoSEQ multiplex PCR; TCRdb's table is partial and in-frame only. The sample holds 160,000 or so clones, roughly nine tenths seen once. The sample was peripheral blood, taken on day 0 of AZD1222 vaccination. The receptor source for this set is an adult in good health. Each CDR3 is given with its conserved first and last residue. A D gene is named only where the DNA matches it firmly. Clone size is given for some rows only: seen once, a few or many times, or a class if the clone is expanded.

V gene	D gene	J gene	clone size	CDR3 DNA	CDR3 protein
TRBV11-2	TRBD1	TRBJ2-2	-	TGTGCCAGCAGCTTAGGAGGCACAGGGGACACCGGGGAGCTGTTTTTT	CASSLGGTGDTGELFF
TRBV2	-	TRBJ2-5	-	TGTGCCAGCAGAGAAGTATGGGGAAAAGAGACCCAGTACTTC	CASREVWGKETQYF
TRBV28	TRBD1	TRBJ1-5	few	TGTGCCAGCAGTCCCAGACCGGGACAGGTGGTCAATCAGCCCCAGCATTTT	CASSPRPGQVVNQPQHF
TRBV4-1	TRBD2	TRBJ2-4	-	TGCGCCAGCAGCCCCCAGGCCCTTACTAGCGGGGGGGCCAACATTCAGTACTTC	CASSPQALTSGGANIQYF
TRBV21-1	-	TRBJ1-4	-	TGTGCCAGCAGCATTGGGGGACAGGGGGCGAGGGCAACTAATGAAAAACTGTTTTTT	CASSIGGQGARATNEKLFF
TRBV5-5	-	TRBJ1-5	-	TGTGCCAGCAGCTTGGGAGGGGGAAATCAGCCCCAGCATTTT	CASSLGGGNQPQHF
TRBV4-2	-	TRBJ1-3	once	TGTGCCAGCGCGGGTGGAAACACCATATATTTT	CASAGGNTIYF
TRBV5-4	-	TRBJ1-3	-	TGTGCCAGCAGCTTGGACTCCGCCGGGGCTGGAAACACCATATATTTT	CASSLDSAGAGNTIYF
TRBV27	TRBD1	TRBJ1-2	-	TGTGCCAGCAGTTACCGGGACAGGAATGGCTACACCTTC	CASSYRDRNGYTF
TRBV3-1/TRBV3-2	-	TRBJ1-5	-	TGTGCCAGCAGCCGGGAGGTCAGCAATCAGCCCCAGCATTTT	CASSREVSNQPQHF
TRBV6-6	TRBD1	TRBJ2-1	-	TGTGCCAGCAGTTACGGACAGGGATATAAGAATGAGCAGTTCTTC	CASSYGQGYKNEQFF
TRBV5-1	-	TRBJ2-3	-	TGCGCCAGCACTCGCGGCACAGATACGCAGTATTTT	CASTRGTDTQYF
TRBV29-1	-	TRBJ1-1	-	TGCAGCGCGGCTCGGGGGGGCGAGTCAGAAGCTTTCTTT	CSAARGGESEAFF
TRBV4-1	-	TRBJ2-7	-	TGCGCCAGCAGCCATATAACGTATCCGGGGTCGACATCCTACGAGCAGTACTTC	CASSHITYPGSTSYEQYF
TRBV18	-	TRBJ1-5	-	TGTGCCAGCTCACCACCGGGAAGCAATCAGCCCCAGCATTTT	CASSPPGSNQPQHF
TRBV6-5	-	TRBJ1-2	once	TGTGCCAGCAGCCTAGGACAGAAAGATGGCTACACCTTC	CASSLGQKDGYTF
TRBV10-3	-	TRBJ2-1	-	TGTGCCATCAGTGAGTCAGGGGGAGCCTACAATGAGCAGTTCTTC	CAISESGGAYNEQFF
TRBV4-2	-	TRBJ2-1	-	TGTGCCAGCAGCCAAGCCTTGGCCTACAATGAGCAGTTCTTC	CASSQALAYNEQFF
TRBV24-1	-	TRBJ2-1	-	TGTGCCACCAGTGGTTATACTACCCCGGCGGGCAATGAGCAGTTCTTC	CATSGYTTPAGNEQFF
TRBV9	-	TRBJ1-5	-	TGTGCCAGCAGCCCCACTTGGGCTGACGGCCTCAATAGCAATCAGCCCCAGCATTTT	CASSPTWADGLNSNQPQHF
TRBV5-6	TRBD1	TRBJ1-2	-	TGTGCCAGCAGCTTGAGGGGACAGCCATTACGATATGGCTACACCTTC	CASSLRGQPLRYGYTF
TRBV3-1/TRBV3-2	-	TRBJ1-2	-	TGTGCCAGCAGCCAAGTTTCCGGGGGATATGGCTACACCTTC	CASSQVSGGYGYTF
TRBV10-2	-	TRBJ1-5	-	TGCGCCAGCAGTGAGGCTGGAGGGAGTCAGCCCCAGCATTTT	CASSEAGGSQPQHF
TRBV4-2	-	TRBJ1-5	-	TGTGCCAGCAGCCAAGACCTGGGGGGAATGCGCAATCAGCCCCAGCATTTT	CASSQDLGGMRNQPQHF
TRBV29-1	-	TRBJ1-1	-	TGCAGCGTTGAAGATGAGGGCCGTGAAGCTTTCTTT	CSVEDEGREAFF
TRBV7-9	-	TRBJ1-1	-	TGTGCCAGCAGCTTACAGGGTCTCACAGCTTTCTTT	CASSLQGLTAFF
TRBV19	-	TRBJ1-5	-	TGTGCCAGTAGTATAGACAGGGGAGACAATCAGCCCCAGCATTTT	CASSIDRGDNQPQHF
TRBV7-3	TRBD2	TRBJ2-3	-	TGTGCCAGCAGCCCGAGCGGGATGGGCACAGATACGCAGTATTTT	CASSPSGMGTDTQYF
TRBV7-9	-	TRBJ2-7	many	TGTGCCAGCAGCCTGGACAGTCAATACGAGCAGTACTTC	CASSLDSQYEQYF
TRBV3-1/TRBV3-2	-	TRBJ2-1	-	TGTGCCAGCAGCCAAGAGGCAGGGGGGAACTACAATGAGCAGTTCTTC	CASSQEAGGNYNEQFF
TRBV5-4	TRBD2	TRBJ2-1	-	TGTGCCAGCAGCGCCGGGACTAGCGGGTCCCCCTCCTACAATGAGCAGTTCTTC	CASSAGTSGSPSYNEQFF
TRBV24-1	-	TRBJ2-4	-	TGTGCCACCAGTGAGCCAGGGAAGTCCCAAGCCAAAAACATTCAGTACTTC	CATSEPGKSQAKNIQYF
TRBV13	TRBD1	TRBJ1-1	-	TGTGCCAGCAGCCTTAACAGGGGATTGGAAGCTTTCTTT	CASSLNRGLEAFF
TRBV19	-	TRBJ2-2	-	TGTGCCAGTAGTATCGGGAGTACGTCCGCCGGGGAGCTGTTTTTT	CASSIGSTSAGELFF
TRBV10-3	-	TRBJ1-1	-	TGTGCCATTCGCCGTGAGACGGTGAACACTGAAGCTTTCTTT	CAIRRETVNTEAFF
TRBV6-2/TRBV6-3	-	TRBJ1-1	-	TGTGCCAGCAGTTACTCGAGGGCCAGGACTGAAGCTTTCTTT	CASSYSRARTEAFF
TRBV6-5	TRBD2	TRBJ2-7	-	TGTGCCAGCAGTTCTAGCGGGCGCACCTACGAGCAGTACTTC	CASSSSGRTYEQYF
TRBV6-5	-	TRBJ2-2	-	TGTGCCAGCAGGCCCGAAAGAACCGGGGAGCTGTTTTTT	CASRPERTGELFF
TRBV30	TRBD1	TRBJ1-5	-	TGTGCCTATGCCGGGACAGGGGATCAGCCCCAGCATTTT	CAYAGTGDQPQHF
TRBV9	-	TRBJ2-1	-	TGTGCCAGCAGCCCGGGCTCCTACAATGAGCAGTTCTTC	CASSPGSYNEQFF
TRBV28	-	TRBJ2-2	-	TGTGCCAGCAGTTTGGGACAGAACACCGGGGAGCTGTTTTTT	CASSLGQNTGELFF
TRBV7-3	TRBD1	TRBJ1-1	-	TGTGCCAGCAGCCCAGGGGGCCTAAGCACTGAAGCTTTCTTT	CASSPGGLSTEAFF
TRBV24-1	-	TRBJ2-3	-	TGTGCCACCAGTGATATAGCGGTGAGCACAGATACGCAGTATTTT	CATSDIAVSTDTQYF
TRBV28	TRBD2	TRBJ2-7	-	TGTGCCAGTAGCGGGAGGCCCGACGAGCAGTACTTC	CASSGRPDEQYF
TRBV7-9	TRBD1	TRBJ2-6	-	TGTGCCAGCAGCTCACAACAGGGGGCCCTTAGGATTGGGGCCAACGTCCTGACTTTC	CASSSQQGALRIGANVLTF
TRBV6-4	-	TRBJ2-3	-	TGTGCCAGCAGTGACGGGGTATTCACAGATACGCAGTATTTT	CASSDGVFTDTQYF
TRBV19	-	TRBJ1-6	-	TGTGCCAGCCTTCAGGGGTCAAATTCACCCCTCCACTTT	CASLQGSNSPLHF
TRBV19	-	TRBJ1-2	once	TGTGCCAGTAGCCCAAAGGGACGGGTGAACTATGGCTACACCTTC	CASSPKGRVNYGYTF
TRBV7-9	TRBD1	TRBJ1-1	once	TGTGCCAGCAGCTTAACTGGACAGGGGGCAATCTGGAACACTGAAGCTTTCTTT	CASSLTGQGAIWNTEAFF
TRBV4-2	-	TRBJ1-3	-	TGTGCCAGCAGCCAAGGAGGAAACAGCTTTGTCTCTGGAAACACCATATATTTT	CASSQGGNSFVSGNTIYF
TRBV6-2/TRBV6-3	-	TRBJ2-1	-	TGTGCCAGCAGCCCAAGACTTTACAATGAGCAGTTCTTC	CASSPRLYNEQFF
TRBV6-1	-	TRBJ2-1	once	TGTGCCAGCAGTGAAGTCGGGATAAGCCCCCCTGAGCAGTTCTTC	CASSEVGISPPEQFF
TRBV2	-	TRBJ2-1	few	TGTGCCAGCAGTGATTTGGGAATTTCCTACAATGAGCAGTTCTTC	CASSDLGISYNEQFF
TRBV5-6	-	TRBJ1-2	-	TGTGCCAGCAGTTTCAGGGAAGACTATGGCTACACCTTC	CASSFREDYGYTF